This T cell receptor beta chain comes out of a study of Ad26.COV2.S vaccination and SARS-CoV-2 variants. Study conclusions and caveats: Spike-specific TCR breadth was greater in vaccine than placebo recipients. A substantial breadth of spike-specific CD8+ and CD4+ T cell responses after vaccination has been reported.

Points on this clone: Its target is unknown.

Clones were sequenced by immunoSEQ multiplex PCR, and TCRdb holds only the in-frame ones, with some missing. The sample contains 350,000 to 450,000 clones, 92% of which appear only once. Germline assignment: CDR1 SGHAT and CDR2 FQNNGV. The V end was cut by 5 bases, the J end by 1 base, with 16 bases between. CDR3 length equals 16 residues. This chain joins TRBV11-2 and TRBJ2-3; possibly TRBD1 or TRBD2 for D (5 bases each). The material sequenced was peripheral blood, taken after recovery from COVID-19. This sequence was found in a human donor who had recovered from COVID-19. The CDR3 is CASSPRGVIGTDTQYF. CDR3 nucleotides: TGTGCCAGCAGCCCTAGAGGGGTTATTGGCACAGATACGCAGTATTTT.